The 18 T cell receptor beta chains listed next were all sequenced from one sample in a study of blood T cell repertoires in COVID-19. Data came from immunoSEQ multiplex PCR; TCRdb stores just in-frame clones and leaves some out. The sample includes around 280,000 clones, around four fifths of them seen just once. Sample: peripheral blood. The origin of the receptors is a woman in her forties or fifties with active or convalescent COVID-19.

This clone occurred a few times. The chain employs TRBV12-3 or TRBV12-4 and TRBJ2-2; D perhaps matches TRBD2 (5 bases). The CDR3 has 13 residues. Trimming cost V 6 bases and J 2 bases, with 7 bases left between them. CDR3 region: CASRTTNTGELFF. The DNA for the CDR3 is TGTGCCAGCAGGACTACCAACACCGGGGAGCTGTTTTTT.

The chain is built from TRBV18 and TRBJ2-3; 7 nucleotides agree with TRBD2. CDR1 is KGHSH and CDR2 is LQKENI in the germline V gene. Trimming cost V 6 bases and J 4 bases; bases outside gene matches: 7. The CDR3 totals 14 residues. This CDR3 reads CASSRDYGPDTQYF. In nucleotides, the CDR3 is TGTGCCAGCTCCCGGGACTATGGGCCAGATACGCAGTATTTT.

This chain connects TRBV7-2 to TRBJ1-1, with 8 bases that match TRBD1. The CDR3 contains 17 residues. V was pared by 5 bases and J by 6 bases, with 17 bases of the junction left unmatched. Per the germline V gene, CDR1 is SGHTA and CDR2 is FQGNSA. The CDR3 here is CASSSRYPGQGAAEAFF. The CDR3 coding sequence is TGTGCCAGCAGCAGTAGATACCCTGGACAGGGAGCCGCTGAAGCTTTCTTT. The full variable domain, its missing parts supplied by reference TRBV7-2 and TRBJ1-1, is GAGVSQSPSNKVTEKGKDVELRCDPISGHTALYWYRQSLGQGLEFLIYFQGNSAPDKSGLPSDRFSAERTGGSVSTLTIQRTQQEDSAVYLCASSSRYPGQGAAEAFFGQGTRLTVV.

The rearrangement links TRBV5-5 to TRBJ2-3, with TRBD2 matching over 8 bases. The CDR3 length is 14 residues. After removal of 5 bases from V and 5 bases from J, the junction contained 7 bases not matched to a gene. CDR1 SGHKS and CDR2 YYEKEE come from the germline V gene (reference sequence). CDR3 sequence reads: CASSLLAGRDTQYF. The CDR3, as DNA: TGTGCCAGCAGTTTATTAGCGGGACGAGATACGCAGTATTTT.

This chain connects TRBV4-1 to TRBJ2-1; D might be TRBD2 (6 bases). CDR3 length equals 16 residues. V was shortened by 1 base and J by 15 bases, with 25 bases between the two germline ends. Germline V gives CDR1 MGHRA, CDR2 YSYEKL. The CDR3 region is CASSQGEKRANVGPFF. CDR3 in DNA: TGCGCCAGCAGCCAAGGAGAGAAGCGGGCAAACGTCGGACCGTTCTTC.

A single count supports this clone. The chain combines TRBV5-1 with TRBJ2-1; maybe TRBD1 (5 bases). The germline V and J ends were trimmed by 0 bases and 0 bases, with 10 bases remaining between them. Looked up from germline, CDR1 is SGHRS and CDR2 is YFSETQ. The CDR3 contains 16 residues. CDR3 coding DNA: TGCGCCAGCAGCTTGGAAAGGGGCCTCTCCTACAATGAGCAGTTCTTC. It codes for CASSLERGLSYNEQFF.

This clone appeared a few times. CDR3 nucleotide sequence: TGTGCCAGCAGTTACGGCCAGGGGAGCAGCCAGCCCCAGCATTTT. This sequence encodes CASSYGQGSSQPQHF. This sequence joins TRBV6-5 and TRBJ1-5; tentatively, D is TRBD1 (6 bases). The germline gives CDR1 MNHEY, CDR2 SVGAGI. CDR3 length equals 15 residues. V dropped 2 bases and J dropped 7 bases, with 15 bases sitting between them.

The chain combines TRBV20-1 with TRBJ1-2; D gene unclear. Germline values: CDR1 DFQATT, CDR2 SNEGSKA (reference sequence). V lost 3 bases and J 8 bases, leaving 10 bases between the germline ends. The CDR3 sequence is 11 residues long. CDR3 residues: CSARLHKGYTF. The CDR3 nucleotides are TGCAGTGCTAGGTTACATAAAGGCTACACCTTC.

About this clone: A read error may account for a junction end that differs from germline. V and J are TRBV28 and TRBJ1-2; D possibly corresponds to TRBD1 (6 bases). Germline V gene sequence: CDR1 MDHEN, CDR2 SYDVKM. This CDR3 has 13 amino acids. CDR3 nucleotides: TGTGCCCGCAGTCCCCCGGGGGCGGGGGGCAACACCTTC. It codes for CARSPPGAGGNTF.

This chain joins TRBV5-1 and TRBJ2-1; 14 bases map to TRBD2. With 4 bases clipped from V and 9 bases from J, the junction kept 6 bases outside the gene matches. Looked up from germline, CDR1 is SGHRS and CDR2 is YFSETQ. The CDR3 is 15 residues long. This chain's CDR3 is CASSRGTSGSSEQFF. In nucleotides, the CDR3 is TGCGCCAGCAGCCGCGGGACTAGCGGGAGCAGTGAGCAGTTCTTC.

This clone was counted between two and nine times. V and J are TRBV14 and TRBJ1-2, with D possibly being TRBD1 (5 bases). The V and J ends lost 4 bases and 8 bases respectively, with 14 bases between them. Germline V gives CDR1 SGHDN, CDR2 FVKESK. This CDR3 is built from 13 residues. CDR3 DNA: TGTGCCAGCAGCCCGTTCGCAGGGAAGGGCTACACCTTC. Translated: CASSPFAGKGYTF.

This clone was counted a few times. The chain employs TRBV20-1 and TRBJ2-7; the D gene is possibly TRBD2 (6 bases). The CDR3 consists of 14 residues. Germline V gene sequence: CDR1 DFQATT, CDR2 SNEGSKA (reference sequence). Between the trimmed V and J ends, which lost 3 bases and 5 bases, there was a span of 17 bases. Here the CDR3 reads CSASGGRLGHEQYF. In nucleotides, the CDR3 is TGCAGTGCTAGTGGGGGGAGGCTCGGGCACGAGCAGTACTTC.

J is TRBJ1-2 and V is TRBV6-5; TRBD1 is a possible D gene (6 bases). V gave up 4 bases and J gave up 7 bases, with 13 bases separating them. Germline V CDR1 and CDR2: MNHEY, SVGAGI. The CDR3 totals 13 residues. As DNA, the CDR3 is TGTGCCAGCAGTTCCCGACAGGAGAGTGGCTACACCTTC. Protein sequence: CASSSRQESGYTF.

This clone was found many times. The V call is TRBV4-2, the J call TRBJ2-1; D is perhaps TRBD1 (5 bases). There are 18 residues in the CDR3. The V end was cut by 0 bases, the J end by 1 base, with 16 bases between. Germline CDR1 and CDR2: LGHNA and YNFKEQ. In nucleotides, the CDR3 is TGTGCCAGCAGCCAAGAGGGGCCAGGTCTCCGATCCTACAATGAGCAGTTCTTC. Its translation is CASSQEGPGLRSYNEQFF.

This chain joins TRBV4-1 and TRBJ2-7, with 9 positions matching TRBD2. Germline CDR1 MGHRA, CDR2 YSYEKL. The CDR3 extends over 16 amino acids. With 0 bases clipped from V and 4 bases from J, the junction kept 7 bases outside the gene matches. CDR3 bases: TGCGCCAGCAGCCAAGAGGGCCTAGCGGGACATTACGAGCAGTACTTC. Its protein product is CASSQEGLAGHYEQYF.

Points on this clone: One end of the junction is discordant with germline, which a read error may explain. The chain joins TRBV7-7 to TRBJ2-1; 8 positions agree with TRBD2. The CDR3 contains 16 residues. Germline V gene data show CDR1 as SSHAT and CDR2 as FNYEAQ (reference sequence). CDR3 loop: CASSPTSGSYLNEQFF. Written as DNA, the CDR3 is TGTGCTAGCAGCCCAACTAGCGGAAGCTACCTCAATGAGCAGTTCTTC.

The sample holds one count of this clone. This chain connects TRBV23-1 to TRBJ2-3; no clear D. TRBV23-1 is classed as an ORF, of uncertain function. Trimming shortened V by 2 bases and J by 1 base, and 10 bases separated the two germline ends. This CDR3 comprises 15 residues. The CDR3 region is CASSQTATGTDTQYF. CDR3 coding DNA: TGCGCCAGCAGTCAAACCGCGACTGGCACAGATACGCAGTATTTT.

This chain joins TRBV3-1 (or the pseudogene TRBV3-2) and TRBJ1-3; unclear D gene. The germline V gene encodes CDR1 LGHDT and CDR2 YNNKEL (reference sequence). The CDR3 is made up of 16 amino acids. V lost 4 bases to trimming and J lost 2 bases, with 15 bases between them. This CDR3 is CASSPLRNSPGNTIYF. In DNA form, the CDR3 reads TGTGCCAGCAGCCCGCTCCGTAACTCGCCTGGAAACACCATATATTTT.